The 27 T cell receptor beta chains listed next were all sequenced from one sample in a study of OX40 agonist ivuxolimab in advanced cancers. The data were produced by immunoSEQ multiplex PCR, yet TCRdb's version contains in-frame clones alone and is incomplete. Of about 96,000 clones listed, about 80% were seen once; the top ten hold around 5.5%. The sample consisted of CD4+ or CD8+ T cells sorted from blood, taken in a trial of the OX40 agonist ivuxolimab. The source of these receptors is an adult with an advanced solid tumor such as melanoma, head and neck, liver or kidney cancer.

This clone has a single count. This chain links TRBV25-1 with TRBJ1-2; D gene ambiguous. The V end was cut by 2 bases, the J end by 5 bases, with 3 bases between. The CDR3 has 11 amino acids. The germline CDR1 and CDR2 sequences are MGHDK and SYGVNS. The CDR3 DNA is TGTGCCAGCAGTGAACTTTATGGCTACACCTTC. Its translation: CASSELYGYTF.

This chain connects TRBV7-9 to TRBJ2-7; TRBD1 or TRBD2 may be the D gene (5 bases each). The CDR3 totals 14 residues. V was pared by 4 bases and J by 2 bases, with 12 bases between. The germline gives CDR1 SEHNR, CDR2 FQNEAQ (reference sequence). The CDR3 sequence: CASSYTGPAYEQYF. The CDR3 bases are TGTGCCAGCAGCTATACGGGACCAGCCTACGAGCAGTACTTC.

The rearrangement joins TRBV10-3 to TRBJ2-1; TRBD1 or TRBD2 may be the D gene (5 bases each). This CDR3 has 14 residues. V was pared by 3 bases and J by 6 bases, with 12 bases between. CDR1 and CDR2 (germline): ENHRY, SYGVKD. The CDR3 region is CAISDGTRVNEQFF. CDR3 DNA: TGTGCCATCAGTGACGGGACCCGCGTCAATGAGCAGTTCTTC.

This rearrangement joins TRBV6-5 to TRBJ1-1; the match to TRBD1 covers 8 bases. The CDR3 sequence is 14 residues long. V trimming: 8 bases; J trimming: 0 bases; junction bases outside the gene matches: 5. CDR1 MNHEY and CDR2 SVGAGI come from the germline V gene. DNA for the CDR3: TGTGCCAGCGGGTACAGGGGGATGAACACTGAAGCTTTCTTT. It is translated as CASGYRGMNTEAFF.

This clone occurred once. The chain combines TRBV11-2 with TRBJ2-5, with 7 bases fitting TRBD1. TRBJ2-7 matches the DNA end more closely, so the J call is doubtful. This CDR3 has 14 amino acids. CDR1 and CDR2 from the germline V gene are SGHAT and FQNNGV. CDR3 amino acids: CASSLAQGSYEQYF. The DNA for the CDR3 is TGTGCCAGCAGCTTAGCACAGGGGTCCTACGAGCAGTACTTC.

The chain recombines TRBV10-3 with TRBJ2-5, with D possibly being TRBD1 or TRBD2 (5 bases each). In germline, CDR1 is ENHRY, CDR2 SYGVKD. The germline V and J ends were trimmed by 6 bases and 5 bases, with 16 bases remaining between them. CDR3 length: 14 residues. CDR3 residues: CAIREGPERETQYF. CDR3 coding DNA: TGTGCCATCAGAGAGGGGCCTGAGCGGGAGACCCAGTACTTC.

V is TRBV10-3 and J is TRBJ2-7; D might be TRBD1 (6 bases). The germline gives CDR1 ENHRY, CDR2 SYGVKD. The CDR3 extends over 14 amino acids. The V end was cut by 10 bases, the J end by 2 bases, with 18 bases between. The CDR3 DNA is TGTGCCACTCAGAGTGGGACACAGACCTACGAGCAGTACTTC. Protein: CATQSGTQTYEQYF.

CDR3 sequence (DNA): TGTGCCAGCTTCCATAGTGGCAGCCTCCCTAGCGGGAGCGCTAACACCGGGGAGCTGTTTTTT. Translation: CASFHSGSLPSGSANTGELFF. The chain has TRBV2 and TRBJ2-2, with 10 bases lining up with TRBD2. Germline V gives CDR1 SNHLY, CDR2 FYNNEI. V dropped 8 bases and J dropped 2; count of bases not matched to a gene: 23. This CDR3 comprises 21 residues.

This clone appeared a few times. The V gene is TRBV7-9, the J gene TRBJ2-3; TRBD2 matches at 9 bases. The CDR3 loop spans 16 amino acids. Trimming at V came to 1 base and at J to 5 bases, leaving 7 bases not matched to a gene. Germline assignment: CDR1 SEHNR and CDR2 FQNEAQ (reference sequence). The CDR3 nucleotides read TGTGCCAGCAGCTTAGGGCGGGAGGGCCGAGGAGATACGCAGTATTTT. Its protein is CASSLGREGRGDTQYF. Combining the CDR3 with reference TRBV7-9 and TRBJ2-3 gives the whole variable domain DTGVSQNPRHKITKRGQNVTFRCDPISEHNRLYWYRQTLGQGPEFLTYFQNEAQLEKSRLLSDRFSAERPKGSFSTLEIQRTEQGDSAMYLCASSLGREGRGDTQYFGPGTRLTVL.

The genes are TRBV29-1 and TRBJ2-1, with a possible D match to TRBD1 (6 bases). The germline CDR1 and CDR2 sequences are SQVTM and ANQGSEA. V was trimmed by 1 base and J by 8 bases, leaving 15 bases between them. CDR3 length: 14 amino acids. The CDR3 spells CSVEAEQGWDEQFF. The CDR3 nucleotides are TGCAGCGTTGAAGCTGAACAGGGATGGGATGAGCAGTTCTTC.

The CDR3 sequence is CASTSVDEQFF. The CDR3 bases are TGTGCCAGCACCTCAGTGGATGAGCAGTTCTTC. The V and J genes are TRBV7-9 and TRBJ2-1, with D unclear. The CDR3 sequence is 11 residues long. Per germline, CDR1 SEHNR and CDR2 FQNEAQ (reference sequence). V lost 7 bases, J lost 8 bases, and 9 bases lay in between.

V gene TRBV30 combines with J gene TRBJ2-7; no reliable D call. The CDR3 length is 12 residues. Trimming removed 0 bases at V and 6 bases at J, with 9 bases between. Germline loops: CDR1 GTSNPN, CDR2 SVGIG (reference sequence). The CDR3 sequence: CAWSVGSVEQYF. The CDR3 DNA reads TGTGCCTGGAGTGTGGGGTCTGTCGAGCAGTACTTC. Full variable domain (rest looked up from reference TRBV30 and TRBJ2-7): SQTIHQWPATLVQPVGSPLSLECTVEGTSNPNLYWYRQAAGRGLQLLFYSVGIGQISSEVPQNLSASRPQDRQFILSSKKLLLSDSGFYLCAWSVGSVEQYFGPGTRLTVT.

The genes are TRBV12-5 and TRBJ1-1; TRBD1 is a possible D gene (5 bases). The CDR3 has 17 residues. Germline CDR1 is LGHNT and CDR2 is FRNRAP. The V end was cut by 1 base, the J end by 1 base, with 16 bases between. The CDR3 reads CASGLAGTTFGNTEAFF. In DNA form, the CDR3 reads TGTGCTAGTGGTTTGGCGGGGACTACGTTTGGGAACACTGAAGCTTTCTTT.

This clone was counted a single time. The chain has TRBV7-9 and TRBJ2-7; TRBD1 agrees at 9 bases. V gave up 5 bases and J gave up 6 bases; unmatched junction bases: 8. The CDR3 length is 14 residues. Germline V CDR1 and CDR2: SEHNR, FQNEAQ (reference sequence). CDR3 residues: CASSIPGQGSEQYF. The DNA of the CDR3 is TGTGCCAGCAGCATACCGGGACAGGGTTCCGAGCAGTACTTC. The full variable domain, completed using reference TRBV7-9 and TRBJ2-7, is DTGVSQNPRHKITKRGQNVTFRCDPISEHNRLYWYRQTLGQGPEFLTYFQNEAQLEKSRLLSDRFSAERPKGSFSTLEIQRTEQGDSAMYLCASSIPGQGSEQYFGPGTRLTVT.

The V call is TRBV7-2, the J call TRBJ2-5, with TRBD1 identical over 9 bases. The DNA end is a closer match to TRBJ2-7, so the J assignment may be wrong. Germline V CDR1 and CDR2: SGHTA, FQGNSA. This CDR3 has 14 amino acids. CDR3 sequence (DNA): TGTGCCAGCAGCCCGGACAGGGGACGCTACGAGCAGTACTTC. Translated, it gives CASSPDRGRYEQYF.

The rearrangement joins TRBV6-5 to TRBJ2-1; 8 positions match TRBD1. J gave up 2 bases and V 0 bases, and 3 bases lay outside the gene matches. Germline V lookup: CDR1 MNHEY, CDR2 SVGAGI. This CDR3 is 16 amino acids long. In nucleotides, the CDR3 is TGTGCCAGCAGTTACTCGAGGACAGGGCCCTACAATGAGCAGTTCTTC. Residues: CASSYSRTGPYNEQFF.

The rearrangement links TRBV30 to TRBJ1-2; D is unclear. This CDR3 region has 9 residues. Per germline, CDR1 GTSNPN and CDR2 SVGIG (reference sequence). Trimming stripped 8 bases from V and 5 bases from J, with 6 bases between. The CDR3 DNA sequence: TGTGCCGGCGAATATGGCTACACCTTC. Translating it yields CAGEYGYTF.

V usage is TRBV21-1 and J usage is TRBJ1-2. TRBV21-1 is reported as a pseudogene. The CDR3 spans 15 residues. This chain's CDR3 is CASSKEGGPYYGYTF. CDR3 nucleotide sequence: TGTGCCAGCAGCAAAGAGGGGGGGCCCTACTATGGCTACACCTTC.

The chain is built from TRBV4-3 and TRBJ2-1; 9 bases are shared with TRBD2. The CDR3 is 16 residues long. The germline V gene encodes CDR1 LGHNA and CDR2 YSLEER. Trimming removed 0 bases from V and 4 bases from J; junction bases left unmatched: 4. The CDR3 loop reads CASSQERGGPYNEQFF. The CDR3 coding sequence is TGCGCCAGCAGCCAAGAGCGGGGGGGCCCTTACAATGAGCAGTTCTTC.

This chain links TRBV4-1 with TRBJ1-2; 9 nucleotides line up with TRBD1. CDR3 length: 17 residues. Trimming took 0 bases from V and 5 from J; bases not matched to a gene: 10. Germline V gene sequence: CDR1 MGHRA, CDR2 YSYEKL. CDR3 loop: CASSQDGTGQSLYGYTF. CDR3 bases: TGCGCCAGCAGCCAAGACGGGACAGGGCAGTCCCTTTATGGCTACACCTTC.

This rearrangement joins TRBV4-3 to TRBJ2-3; possibly TRBD2 for D (5 bases). This CDR3 is 15 amino acids long. Germline-derived CDR1 and CDR2 are LGHNA and YSLEER. V shed 0 bases and J shed 2 bases, with 9 bases lying between them. The CDR3 sequence: CASSQDSDPTDTQYF. Written as DNA, the CDR3 is TGCGCCAGCAGCCAAGATAGCGACCCCACAGATACGCAGTATTTT.

The chain employs TRBV9 and TRBJ2-3; 9 nucleotides align to TRBD1. This CDR3 has 18 amino acids. The germline V gene has CDR1 SGDLS and CDR2 YYNGEE. J lost 0 bases, V lost 0 bases, and 8 bases had no gene match. CDR3 sequence: CASSVGTGGGPSTDTQYF. For the CDR3, the DNA is TGTGCCAGCAGCGTAGGAACAGGGGGCGGACCTAGCACAGATACGCAGTATTTT.

V is TRBV4-1 and J is TRBJ2-2, with D possibly TRBD1 on 5 matching bases. Germline V lookup: CDR1 MGHRA, CDR2 YSYEKL. V lost 0 bases to trimming and J lost 6 bases, with 14 bases between them. CDR3 length equals 16 residues. The CDR3 sequence: CASSQEGQAIPGELFF. CDR3 DNA sequence: TGCGCCAGCAGCCAAGAGGGGCAGGCTATCCCCGGGGAGCTGTTTTTT.

This chain uses TRBV11-2 with TRBJ1-4, with a tentative D call TRBD1 (5 bases). This CDR3 spans 15 amino acids. Germline V gives CDR1 SGHAT, CDR2 FQNNGV. Trimming took 5 bases from V and 2 from J, leaving 12 bases between them. The CDR3 DNA is TGTGCCAGCAGCCCCCTTTGGGGGACTAATGAAAAACTGTTTTTT. The encoded protein is CASSPLWGTNEKLFF.

The chain uses TRBV12-5 and TRBJ2-7, with 12 bases lining up with TRBD1. Germline trimming cut 3 bases from V and 6 bases from J; bases unmatched to any gene: 6. Germline V gene lookup returns CDR1 LGHNT and CDR2 FRNRAP. This CDR3 is built from 15 residues. The CDR3 nucleotides are TGTGCTAGTGGTTTAGGAGGGACAGGGGGCTTCGAGCAGTACTTC. Its translation is CASGLGGTGGFEQYF.

The rearrangement links TRBV7-9 to TRBJ1-3; a possible D gene is TRBD1 (6 bases). Germline V gene sequence: CDR1 SEHNR, CDR2 FQNEAQ (reference sequence). The CDR3 spans 14 residues. V gave up 5 bases and J gave up 1 base, with 9 bases separating them. The CDR3 loop reads CASSTRGSGNTIYF. CDR3 sequence (DNA): TGTGCCAGCAGCACCAGGGGATCTGGAAACACCATATATTTT.

The V gene is TRBV18, the J gene TRBJ2-5; D possibly corresponds to TRBD2 (6 bases). Germline V gene data show CDR1 as KGHSH and CDR2 as LQKENI. The CDR3 extends over 14 amino acids. The germline V and J ends were trimmed by 5 bases and 2 bases, with 12 bases remaining between them. CDR3 coding DNA: TGTGCCAGCTCAACATTAGGAGGGCAAGAGACCCAGTACTTC. Amino acid sequence: CASSTLGGQETQYF.